Below, 5 T cell receptor beta chains from the same sample are listed, as sequenced in a study of tumor-infiltrating lymphocytes in primary liver carcinoma. Between roughly 17 and 31 mg of unsorted bulk tissue served as the source from which RNA and DNA were co-extracted. From 500 ng of total RNA, TCR beta-specific cDNA was reverse-transcribed using a constant-region primer. Three-round nested multiplex PCR performed with slightly modified ARM-PCR produced the TCR beta libraries. TRBV1-TRBV30 forward primers paired with a C-beta reverse primer were used in the first two PCR rounds, which ran about 11 cycles each. TCRdb re-called the multiplex PCR reads through MiXCR, storing one row per CDR3 protein. The sample includes roughly 53,000 distinct CDR3 sequences, about 73% seen only once; the top ten take about 25%. Sequencing was carried out using liver tumor tissue from sampling region 2. Subset meaning: tumor region T2, inferior pole. The source is a man aged 35 to 55 with primary liver carcinoma and hepatitis B virus infection.

The gene calls are TRBV11-3 and TRBJ2-5; perhaps TRBD2 as D (5 bases). The germline gives CDR1 SGHNT, CDR2 YENEEA. V lost 5 bases, J lost 11 bases, and 21 bases lay in between. This CDR3 is built from 14 residues. CDR3 nucleotides: TGTGCCAGCAGCCCCGGGATAGCTCATGGTACACAGTACTTC. Translated, it gives CASSPGIAHGTQYF. Full variable domain (outside the CDR3, taken from reference TRBV11-3 and TRBJ2-5): EAGVVQSPRYKIIEKKQPVAFWCNPISGHNTLYWYLQNLGQGPELLIRYENEEAVDDSQLPKDRFSAERLKGVDSTLKIQPAELGDSAVYLCASSPGIAHGTQYFGPGTRLLVL.

Regarding this clonotype: A clone one base away is much larger, so this may be a read error. The chain joins TRBV5-1 to TRBJ2-3; TRBD2 agrees at 15 bases. The germline CDR1 and CDR2 sequences are SGHRS and YFSETQ. The CDR3 sequence is 16 residues long. DNA for the CDR3: TGCGCCAGCAGCCTAGGACTAGCGGGAGGGGCAGAAACGCAGTATTTT. It encodes CASSLGLAGGAETQYF.

This clonotype showed up just a few times. Lacking the conserved final phenylalanine or tryptophan, this CDR3 likely reflects a read error. V usage is TRBV29-1 and J usage is TRBJ2-7; a possible D gene is TRBD1 (5 bases). This CDR3 region has 13 residues. V lost 3 bases and J lost 5, with 14 bases in between. The germline gives CDR1 SQVTM, CDR2 ANQGSEA. CDR3 nucleotide sequence: TGCAGCGTTGAGGGGCCGTTAGCAAACGAGCAGTACCTC. Encoded protein: CSVEGPLANEQYL.

This clonotype was detected many times. The chain employs TRBV6-1 and TRBJ1-2, with TRBD1 matching over 7 bases. The germline V gene has CDR1 MNHNS and CDR2 SASEGT. V shed 6 bases, J shed 3 bases, and the junction held 4 bases outside the gene matches. This CDR3 spans 13 amino acids. The CDR3 nucleotides are TGTGCCAGCAGCCGACAGGGAGACTATGGCTACACCTTC. This codes for CASSRQGDYGYTF.

On this clonotype itself: This clone may be a read error of a much larger clone one base away. J is TRBJ2-2 and V is TRBV5-4, with D perhaps TRBD2 (6 bases). CDR1 is SGHNT and CDR2 is YYREEE in the germline V gene (reference sequence). The CDR3 is 14 residues long. V lost 2 bases, J lost 7 bases, and 12 bases lay in between. CDR3 amino acids: CASSFRGSGGELFF. The CDR3 DNA reads as TGTGCCAGCAGCTTTCGGGGGTCGGGCGGGGAGCTGTTTTTT.